This is a list of T cell receptor beta chains from one sample in a study of CD8 T cells in Susac syndrome. TCRdb called the immunoSEQ multiplex PCR reads again in MiXCR, with one record for every CDR3 protein. The data contain some 120,000 distinct CDR3 sequences, around 96% of them singletons. The specimen sequenced was CD4+ T cells from PBMCs. Receptors were obtained from a human donor in good health. Both conserved end residues are part of each CDR3. The order of the fields is D gene, V gene, clone size, J gene, CDR3 DNA, CDR3 protein. A D gene is named only where the DNA matches it firmly. Where a row states a size, it is once, few, many or the class of an expanded clone; other rows omit it.

NA	TRBV6-6	NA	TRBJ2-5	TGTGCCAGCACAAGGGACCGTGAAGAGACCCAGTACTTC	CASTRDREETQYF
NA	TRBV6-5	NA	TRBJ2-1	TGTGCCAGCAGTTACGCCGGCGGTACCGGATACAATGAGCAGTTCTTC	CASSYAGGTGYNEQFF
NA	TRBV25-1	NA	TRBJ2-2	TGTGCCAGCAGTCGGCAGGGGGGGGAGCTGTTTTTT	CASSRQGGELFF
TRBD1	TRBV6-1	NA	TRBJ1-2	TGTGCCACCCGACAGGGGGCGGTTGGTGGCTACACCTTC	CATRQGAVGGYTF
TRBD1	TRBV25-1	NA	TRBJ1-2	TGTGCCAGCAGTGTCCAGGGGGCGGGTGGCTACACCTTC	CASSVQGAGGYTF
TRBD2	TRBV7-2	NA	TRBJ2-1	TGTGCCAGCAGGCCGCCCCCCGGGACTAGCGGGAGAAATGAGCAGTTCTTC	CASRPPPGTSGRNEQFF
NA	TRBV7-2	NA	TRBJ1-1	TGTGCCAGCAGCTCTGCCGGGACGGTGAACACTGAAGCTTTCTTT	CASSSAGTVNTEAFF
TRBD2	TRBV14	NA	TRBJ2-1	TGTGCCAGCAGCCAATCAGGACTAGCGGGATACAATGAGCAGTTCTTC	CASSQSGLAGYNEQFF
NA	TRBV3-1	NA	TRBJ2-5	TGTGCCAGCAGAGGGACCGCGTACCAAGAGACCCAGTACTTC	CASRGTAYQETQYF
NA	TRBV20-1	NA	TRBJ1-1	TGCAGTGTTTGGGGGAACACTGAAGCTTTCTTT	CSVWGNTEAFF
TRBD2	TRBV18	NA	TRBJ2-7	TGTGCCAGCTCACCACCAAATGGACTAGCGGGAAAGCATGGCGAGCAGTACTTC	CASSPPNGLAGKHGEQYF
NA	TRBV18	NA	TRBJ2-7	TGTGCCAGCTCACCTACGACAGCGGGTGCCTACGAGCAGTACTTC	CASSPTTAGAYEQYF
NA	TRBV7-9	NA	TRBJ2-1	TGTGCCAGCAGCTATCGGACTGGCTACAATGAGCAGTTCTTC	CASSYRTGYNEQFF
NA	TRBV27	NA	TRBJ2-7	TGTGCCAGCAGTTTATCATCGGGGTACTCCTACGAGCAGTACTTC	CASSLSSGYSYEQYF
TRBD2	TRBV3-1	once	TRBJ2-3	TGTGCCAGCAGCCGGGGGACTAGCGGGAGCCCAGATACGCAGTATTTT	CASSRGTSGSPDTQYF
TRBD1	TRBV27	once	TRBJ1-1	TGTGCCAGCAGCCCGACAGGGCGCAGGGAAGCTTTCTTT	CASSPTGRREAFF
TRBD2	TRBV29-1	NA	TRBJ2-7	TGCAGCGTTGACTCTAGCGGGTACGAGCAGTACTTC	CSVDSSGYEQYF
NA	TRBV3-1	once	TRBJ2-2	TGTGCCAGCAGCCAAGAAAGACTAGTCAGCACCGGGGAGCTGTTTTTT	CASSQERLVSTGELFF
NA	TRBV19	NA	TRBJ1-5	TGTGCCAGTAGTACCCCACCACAGCAGCCCCAGCATTTT	CASSTPPQQPQHF
NA	TRBV3-1	NA	TRBJ2-7	TGTGCCAGCAGCCAAGCTACGGGCATTTACGAGCAGTACTTC	CASSQATGIYEQYF
TRBD2	TRBV5-4	NA	TRBJ2-1	TGTGCCAGCAGCTTCGGGACTAGCGTATTCAATGAGCAGTTCTTC	CASSFGTSVFNEQFF
NA	TRBV29-1	NA	TRBJ2-3	TGCAGCGTTGCCAGGGCAGATACGCAGTATTTT	CSVARADTQYF
TRBD1	TRBV3-1	NA	TRBJ2-7	TGTGCCAGCAGCGTCCGGGACAGGTACCTCTACGAGCAGTACTTC	CASSVRDRYLYEQYF
TRBD1	TRBV29-1	NA	TRBJ1-5	TGCAGCGCCGGGACAGGGGTAGGACAGCCCCAGCATTTT	CSAGTGVGQPQHF
NA	TRBV27	once	TRBJ2-3	TGTGCCAGCAGTTTTGGTAGCGGCACAGATACGCAGTATTTT	CASSFGSGTDTQYF
TRBD1	TRBV4-2	NA	TRBJ2-5	TGTGCCAGCAGCCATGCCGACAGGGGAGAGACCCAGTACTTC	CASSHADRGETQYF
NA	TRBV29-1	NA	TRBJ1-3	TGCAGCGTTGAAATCTCTGGAAACACCATATATTTT	CSVEISGNTIYF
NA	TRBV5-1	NA	TRBJ2-4	TGCGCCAGCACCCGAGGGGGGGCTGAGAACATTCAGTACTTC	CASTRGGAENIQYF
NA	TRBV29-1	NA	TRBJ2-5	TGCAGCGTTGACGGGGACACCCGGAGTCAAGAGACCCAGTACTTC	CSVDGDTRSQETQYF
TRBD2	TRBV14	NA	TRBJ2-7	TGTGCCAGCAGCCCGAGCGGGACCTACTACGAGCAGTACTTC	CASSPSGTYYEQYF
TRBD2	TRBV7-9	NA	TRBJ2-7	TGTGCCAGCAGCCATGGACTAGCGGGAGCGGGTCCTGAGGAGCAGTACTTC	CASSHGLAGAGPEEQYF